In this sample, the clone carrying this TCR beta chain turned up many times. The entry originates in a study of T cells in Graves' hyperthyroidism and ophthalmopathy. RNA transcripts gave rise to amplified TCR beta CDR3 regions. Primed by the HTBI set, a first-round RT-PCR was run on the TCR CDR3. MiXCR was run by TCRdb on the multiplex PCR reads, yielding one entry per CDR3 protein. The sample has some 600,000 distinct CDR3 sequences; around 42% are singletons. This CDR3 has 15 residues. The germline V gene has CDR1 SQVTM and CDR2 ANQGSEA. V dropped 2 bases and J dropped 1 base, with 14 bases sitting between them.

The source of this sequence is a woman between 18 and 30 years old with Graves' hyperthyroidism. The sample was peripheral blood or thyroid tissue (not recorded which). The V and J genes are TRBV29-1 and TRBJ2-5; the D gene is possibly TRBD2 (5 bases). CDR3 sequence reads: CSVERGSLGQETQYF. The CDR3 nucleotides read TGCAGCGTTGAACGCGGGTCCCTAGGCCAAGAGACCCAGTACTTC. The complete variable domain, with remaining parts taken from reference TRBV29-1 and TRBJ2-5, reads SAVISQKPSRDICQRGTSLTIQCQVDSQVTMMFWYRQQPGQSLTLIATANQGSEATYESGFVIDKFPISRPNLTFSTLTVSNMSPEDSSIYLCSVERGSLGQETQYFGPGTRLLVL.